The 14 T cell receptor beta chains below come from one sample, sequenced in a study of CD8 T cells in Susac syndrome. Random hexamers served to reverse transcribe about 0.45 to 1 ug RNA. TCRdb re-called the immunoSEQ multiplex PCR reads with MiXCR, one entry per CDR3 protein. The sample has 56,000 or so distinct CDR3 sequences, approximately 95% seen once; the top ten hold 0.75%. Sequenced input: CD8+ T cells from PBMCs. These receptors originate from a human donor with Susac syndrome.

The chain employs TRBV6-2 or TRBV6-3 and TRBJ1-1, with no clear D. Trimming stripped 2 bases from V and 8 bases from J, with 9 bases between. Germline values: CDR1 MNHEY, CDR2 SVGEGT. CDR3 size: 12 residues. The chain's CDR3 is CASSYGLVEAFF. CDR3 nucleotides: TGTGCCAGCAGTTACGGATTAGTAGAAGCTTTCTTT.

The chain has TRBV27 and TRBJ2-7; 12 positions match TRBD1. The CDR3 is 14 residues long. Germline trimming cut 5 bases from V and 4 bases from J; bases unmatched to any gene: 3. CDR1 and CDR2 from the germline V gene are MNHEY and SMNVEV (reference sequence). CDR3 residues: CASSRDRGRYEQYF. CDR3 DNA sequence: TGTGCCAGCAGTCGGGACAGGGGGCGGTACGAGCAGTACTTC.

This clonotype was found a few times. The V and J genes are TRBV4-1 and TRBJ1-5; no reliable D call. V dropped 4 bases and J dropped 5 bases, with 18 bases sitting between them. CDR3 length equals 16 residues. The germline V gene encodes CDR1 MGHRA and CDR2 YSYEKL. This chain's CDR3 is CASSLYPGQADQPQHF. The CDR3 coding sequence is TGCGCCAGCAGCCTTTATCCGGGCCAAGCGGATCAGCCCCAGCATTTT.

The rearrangement uses TRBV4-1 and TRBJ1-2; D call uncertain. CDR3 length equals 16 residues. V lost 4 bases and J 3 bases, leaving 18 bases between the germline ends. CDR1 is MGHRA, CDR2 YSYEKL, per germline. DNA of the CDR3: TGCGCCAGCAGCCTCTCCGACGTGGTTGTGGACTATGGCTACACCTTC. Its protein is CASSLSDVVVDYGYTF.

J is TRBJ2-1 and V is TRBV19; TRBD2 agrees at 10 bases. V was clipped by 1 base and J by 9 bases; unmatched bases: 15. Germline V gene data show CDR1 as LNHDA and CDR2 as SQIVND (reference sequence). The CDR3 spans 18 residues. The CDR3 DNA reads as TGTGCCAGTAGTATAGCCTCTGGGGGGACTAGCGCCCGCAGTGAGCAGTTCTTC. It is translated as CASSIASGGTSARSEQFF.

The V call is TRBV12-3 or TRBV12-4, the J call TRBJ2-1; 7 nucleotides align to TRBD1. The J segment lost 8 bases and the V segment lost 7 bases, leaving 8 bases of the junction unmatched. This CDR3 contains 13 residues. The CDR3 loop is CASIQYRGYEQFF. The CDR3 region has the DNA TGTGCCAGCATCCAATACAGGGGTTATGAGCAGTTCTTC.

The V and J genes are TRBV25-1 and TRBJ1-2, with 8 positions matching TRBD1. Germline CDR1 MGHDK, CDR2 SYGVNS. The CDR3 loop spans 14 amino acids. V dropped 4 bases and J dropped 6; count of bases not matched to a gene: 7. The DNA for the CDR3 is TGTGCCAGCAGTGCCGACAGGGGAATTGATGGCTACACCTTC. Translation gives CASSADRGIDGYTF.

The gene calls are TRBV6-5 and TRBJ2-7; 8 bases map to TRBD1. The length of the CDR3 is 16 residues. Per germline, CDR1 MNHEY and CDR2 SVGAGI. The V and J ends lost 0 bases and 3 bases, in that order; junction bases with no gene match: 7. CDR3 protein: CASSYSMAGGFYEQYF. The DNA for the CDR3 is TGTGCCAGCAGTTACTCGATGGCAGGGGGCTTCTACGAGCAGTACTTC.

The chain uses TRBV29-1 and TRBJ1-1; D unresolved. The CDR3 is made up of 11 amino acids. Per the germline V gene, CDR1 is SQVTM and CDR2 is ANQGSEA. Trimming removed 7 bases from V and 6 bases from J, with 12 bases in between. CDR3 sequence: CSGLWGSEAFF. CDR3 nucleotide sequence: TGCAGCGGCTTATGGGGTTCTGAAGCTTTCTTT. The variable domain in full, completed from reference TRBV29-1 and TRBJ1-1, reads SAVISQKPSRDICQRGTSLTIQCQVDSQVTMMFWYRQQPGQSLTLIATANQGSEATYESGFVIDKFPISRPNLTFSTLTVSNMSPEDSSIYLCSGLWGSEAFFGQGTRLTVV.

This chain links TRBV19 with TRBJ2-3, with a tentative D call TRBD2 (6 bases). This CDR3 is 13 amino acids long. Per the germline V gene, CDR1 is LNHDA and CDR2 is SQIVND (reference sequence). Trimming shortened V by 8 bases and J by 1 base, and 10 bases separated the two germline ends. The CDR3 coding sequence is TGTGCCAGTCTCGGACTACGCACAGATACGCAGTATTTT. Amino acid sequence: CASLGLRTDTQYF.

This rearrangement joins TRBV25-1 to TRBJ1-5; 9 bases fit TRBD1. The V gene end was trimmed by 4 bases and the J gene end by 7 bases; junction bases not matched to a gene: 5. CDR1 is MGHDK and CDR2 is SYGVNS in the germline V gene. The CDR3 spans 14 residues. The CDR3 loop is CASSAGQGRQPQHF. The CDR3 coding sequence is TGTGCCAGCAGTGCCGGACAGGGGAGGCAGCCCCAGCATTTT.

The CDR3, as DNA: TGTGCCTGGAGTTCGACAGGAGCTGGTTCACCCCTCCACTTT. It codes for CAWSSTGAGSPLHF. The genes are TRBV30 and TRBJ1-6; a weak D match, TRBD1 (6 bases). The V end was cut by 2 bases, the J end by 9 bases, with 14 bases between. CDR1 and CDR2 (germline): GTSNPN, SVGIG (reference sequence). The CDR3 loop spans 14 amino acids.

This chain's CDR3 is CASSYSRNRNYGYTF. The CDR3 DNA reads as TGTGCCAGCAGCTACAGCCGTAACAGGAACTATGGCTACACCTTC. The chain combines TRBV5-6 with TRBJ1-2; a weak D match, TRBD1 (5 bases). Germline V gene sequence: CDR1 SGHDT, CDR2 YYEEEE. V was shortened by 3 bases and J by 2 bases, with 14 bases between the two germline ends. The CDR3 is 15 amino acids. Full variable domain (missing parts from reference TRBV5-6 and TRBJ1-2): DAGVTQSPTHLIKTRGQQVTLRCSPKSGHDTVSWYQQALGQGPQFIFQYYEEEERQRGNFPDRFSGHQFPNYSSELNVNALLLGDSALYLCASSYSRNRNYGYTFGSGTRLTVV.

The CDR3 nucleotides are TGTGCCTGGAGTGTGGGTGGGACAGGGATTGGCTACACCTTC. It specifies CAWSVGGTGIGYTF. This chain links TRBV30 with TRBJ1-2, with 9 bases that match TRBD1. V was pared by 0 bases and J by 7 bases, with 6 bases of the junction left unmatched. The CDR3 contains 14 residues. CDR1 is GTSNPN, CDR2 SVGIG, per germline (reference sequence).